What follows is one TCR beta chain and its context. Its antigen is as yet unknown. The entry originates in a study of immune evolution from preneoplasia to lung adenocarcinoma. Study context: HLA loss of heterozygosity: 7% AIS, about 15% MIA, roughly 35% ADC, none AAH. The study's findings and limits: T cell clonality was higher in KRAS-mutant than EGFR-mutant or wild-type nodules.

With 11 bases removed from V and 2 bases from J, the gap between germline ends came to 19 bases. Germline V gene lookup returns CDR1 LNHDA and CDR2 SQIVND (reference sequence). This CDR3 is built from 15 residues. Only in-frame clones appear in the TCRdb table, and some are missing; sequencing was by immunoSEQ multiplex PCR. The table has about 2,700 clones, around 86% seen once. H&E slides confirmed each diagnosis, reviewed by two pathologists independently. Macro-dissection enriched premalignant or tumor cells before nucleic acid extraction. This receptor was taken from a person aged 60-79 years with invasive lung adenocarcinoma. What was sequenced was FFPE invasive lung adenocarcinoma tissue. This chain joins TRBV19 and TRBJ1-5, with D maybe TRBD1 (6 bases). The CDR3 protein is CASRGLGEGNQPQHF. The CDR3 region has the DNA TGTGCCTCGAGGGGGTTAGGTGAGGGCAATCAGCCCCAGCATTTT.